This T cell receptor beta chain was documented in a study of T-cell reconstitution after alpha-beta-depleted transplantation in children. Regarding the study as a whole: Some patients owed their high day-60 TCRbeta diversity to surviving recipient T cells and thymic progenitors. T-cell numbers and diversity one year post-transplant derived largely from freshly generated T cells.

Researchers prepared the TCRbeta library using unique molecular identifiers, the study reports. Via MiXCR, TCRdb re-called the PCR reads, giving one row per CDR3 protein. The sample lists fewer than 400,000 distinct CDR3 sequences; approximately 23% were seen once. CDR1 and CDR2 (germline): SGHRS, YFSETQ. Trimming removed 4 bases at V and 3 bases at J, with 14 bases between. The CDR3 length is 14 residues. Notes on this clonotype: Antigen specificity is unknown.

The sequence was collected from a male patient under 18 who had a stem cell transplant for acute lymphoblastic leukemia, so the T cells may come from the graft donor. The sample consisted of PBMCs, mostly from graft donor cells, taken 180 days after TCRalphabeta/CD19-depleted stem cell transplant. V gene TRBV5-1 combines with J gene TRBJ2-7, with D perhaps matching TRBD1 (5 bases). CDR3 amino acids: CASSMGGHLYEQYF. Written as DNA, the CDR3 is TGCGCCAGCAGCATGGGCGGACACCTCTACGAGCAGTACTTC. The whole variable domain, filled in from reference TRBV5-1 and TRBJ2-7, reads KAGVTQTPRYLIKTRGQQVTLSCSPISGHRSVSWYQQTPGQGLQFLFEYFSETQRNKGNFPGRFSGRQFSNSRSEMNVSTLELGDSALYLCASSMGGHLYEQYFGPGTRLTVT.